What follows describes a single T cell receptor beta chain. The antigen remains unidentified. In the original workflow: ImmunoSEQ sequences covered only the junction and lacked quality scores; filtering therefore differed. Profiling relied on immunoSEQ multiplex PCR, and the TCRdb table lists in-frame clones only, not all of them. D and trimming were read from the DNA, whereas the V and J calls and clone size are those reported in that table. The sample includes approximately 1.4 million clones, around 98% of them seen just once. All participating donors were Caucasian adults from Nashville, Tennessee. This CDR3 contains 18 residues. CDR1 and CDR2 from the germline V gene are SGHVS and FQNEAQ. Germline trimming cut 5 bases from V and 1 base from J; bases unmatched to any gene: 14. The data originate from a study of shared clonotypes between healthy human individuals. Findings and caveats of the study: The expectation was that sequencing depth would affect clonotype sharing among donors.

Sequencing used naive CD4+ T cells sorted from blood. Subset defined: CD45RA+ positively selected. The genes are TRBV7-8 and TRBJ1-2; TRBD1 aligns across 9 bases. The clonotype comes from a man younger than 40 in good health. Here the CDR3 DNA reads TGTGCCAGCAGCCTATCGCTTACCGGGACAGGGAATAACTATGGCTACACCTTC. Amino acids: CASSLSLTGTGNNYGYTF.